This T cell receptor (beta chain) is drawn from a study of CD8 T cells in ankylosing spondylitis. Notes on the study in general: A TCR beta motif of eight or nine highly homologous variants seemed to mark ankylosing spondylitis blood. CD8+ cells made up the disease-linked clones, which were relatively rare in peripheral blood. Reportedly, disease-linked clones are significantly enriched in ankylosing spondylitis patients' matched synovial fluid.

Generation of TCR beta libraries employed quantitative 5'-RACE incorporating molecular barcodes. One entry per CDR3 protein, called by TCRdb with MiXCR from the 5' RACE reads. The sample lists 200,000 to 300,000 distinct CDR3 sequences, roughly a quarter occurring once. This clonotype was recorded many times. Its target is unknown. The germline gives CDR1 DFQATT, CDR2 SNEGSKA (reference sequence). Trimming cost V 1 base and J 7 bases, with 17 bases left between them. The CDR3 length is 14 residues. Sample: blood, either unsorted or a sorted T cell fraction (not recorded which). This receptor was identified in a male donor with ankylosing spondylitis or in good health (not recorded which). The chain is built from TRBV20-1 and TRBJ2-7, with TRBD1 as a possible D gene (5 bases). For the CDR3, the DNA is TGCAGTGCTAGAGGGTCGGGCCACTCAGGGGAGCAGTACTTC. It encodes CSARGSGHSGEQYF.